The 20 T cell receptor beta chains below all came from one sample that was sequenced in a study of beta chain features in type 1 diabetes. The whole isolated RNA underwent reverse transcription, so sequencing captured expressed TCRB transcripts. Libraries were prepared by immunoSEQ multiplex PCR; TCRdb keeps only in-frame clonotypes and omits some of them. Of 900,000 or so clones listed, 15% to 20% are singletons. Sequenced input: naive CD4+ T cells from blood. Receptors were obtained from a woman aged 18-29 years in good health.

This clone was observed a few times. V and J are TRBV7-2 and TRBJ2-2; D is unresolved. The ends were cut back, 7 bases at V and 8 bases at J, with 11 bases in the middle. The CDR3 extends over 12 amino acids. Germline CDR1 and CDR2: SGHTA and FQGNSA. The CDR3 loop reads CASTRSWGELFF. The CDR3 bases are TGTGCCAGCACCCGGAGTTGGGGGGAGCTGTTTTTT.

This clone was seen more than once but under ten times. The same CDR3 also results from other DNA sequences found in this sample. This CDR3 reads CASSLGNRDNEQFF. Written as DNA, the CDR3 is TGTGCCAGCAGCTTGGGTAACAGGGACAATGAGCAGTTCTTC. The chain uses TRBV7-3 and TRBJ2-1; maybe TRBD1 (6 bases). The CDR3 is 14 residues long. Trimming took off 3 bases at V and 5 bases at J, with 11 bases between the two ends. The V gene's germline CDR1 is SGHTA and CDR2 FQGTGA.

The chain joins TRBV28 to TRBJ2-1; D may correspond to TRBD1 or TRBD2 (6 bases each). Germline V CDR1 and CDR2: MDHEN, SYDVKM. This CDR3 has 15 residues. V lost 2 bases and J 9 bases, leaving 17 bases between the germline ends. The CDR3 DNA sequence: TGTGCCAGCAGTTTACGGATTCAGGGGCGGGGTGAGCAGTTCTTC. Translated, it gives CASSLRIQGRGEQFF.

This clone was seen more than once but under ten times. Distinct nucleotide sequences in the sample also encode this CDR3. V gene TRBV15 combines with J gene TRBJ2-7; D is possibly TRBD2 (5 bases). Looked up from germline, CDR1 is LNHNV and CDR2 is YYDKDF (reference sequence). V was trimmed by 0 bases and J by 3 bases, leaving 6 bases between them. CDR3 length: 13 amino acids. The CDR3 reads CATSRDRGYEQYF. As DNA, the CDR3 is TGTGCCACCAGCAGAGATCGGGGCTACGAGCAGTACTTC.

The V gene is TRBV6-5, the J gene TRBJ1-1; D is uncertain. Per germline, CDR1 MNHEY and CDR2 SVGAGI. V dropped 7 bases and J dropped 4 bases, with 4 bases sitting between them. CDR3 length: 10 amino acids. The CDR3 here is CASTGTEAFF. The CDR3 bases are TGTGCCAGCACGGGCACTGAAGCTTTCTTT.

The chain has TRBV5-1 and TRBJ2-1, with 12 bases that match TRBD2. Unmatched junction bases numbered 0, after V lost 0 bases and J lost 8 bases. The germline CDR1 and CDR2 sequences are SGHRS and YFSETQ. The CDR3 extends over 14 amino acids. CDR3: CASSLASGRDEQFF. The DNA of the CDR3 is TGCGCCAGCAGCTTGGCTAGCGGGAGGGATGAGCAGTTCTTC.

This clone was found a few times. This chain uses TRBV7-2 with TRBJ2-6; no definite D call. Germline loops: CDR1 SGHTA, CDR2 FQGNSA. The V and J ends lost 6 bases and 0 bases respectively, with 21 bases between them. The CDR3 is made up of 19 amino acids. The CDR3 sequence is CASSGRYRSSGSGANVLTF. The CDR3, as DNA: TGTGCCAGCAGTGGGCGATATCGGAGTTCTGGCTCTGGGGCCAACGTCCTGACTTTC.

The rearrangement joins TRBV7-2 to TRBJ2-5; D call uncertain. This CDR3 spans 14 amino acids. Trimming left V 3 bases short and J 2 bases short, with 10 bases between. Germline lookup yields CDR1 SGHTA and CDR2 FQGNSA. The CDR3 coding sequence is TGTGCCAGCAGCTTTTGGCGTGGTCAAGAGACCCAGTACTTC. Its protein product is CASSFWRGQETQYF.

This clone was seen a handful of times. The V gene is TRBV6-1, the J gene TRBJ1-5; a weak D match, TRBD1 (5 bases). V was trimmed by 5 bases and J by 7 bases, leaving 12 bases between them. CDR3 length: 13 residues. The V gene's germline CDR1 is MNHNS and CDR2 SASEGT. This CDR3 is CASSTTREQPQHF. The DNA of the CDR3 is TGTGCCAGCAGTACAACCAGGGAGCAGCCCCAGCATTTT.

The chain is built from TRBV6-5 and TRBJ1-1; 10 bases align to TRBD1. The V segment lost 10 bases and the J segment 1 base; nucleotides outside the gene matches: 6. Looked up from germline, CDR1 is MNHEY and CDR2 is SVGAGI. The CDR3 has 14 residues. The CDR3 reads CATRRTGGNTEAFF. For the CDR3, the DNA is TGTGCCACGCGACGGACAGGGGGGAACACTGAAGCTTTCTTT.

J is TRBJ2-7 and V is TRBV7-2, with a possible D match to TRBD2 (6 bases). CDR3 size: 14 residues. Germline loops: CDR1 SGHTA, CDR2 FQGNSA. V lost 6 bases, J lost 4 bases, and 16 bases lay in between. CDR3 amino acids: CASSFSDGGYEQYF. CDR3 DNA sequence: TGTGCCAGCAGTTTCTCCGACGGGGGTTACGAGCAGTACTTC.

The rearrangement uses TRBV2 and TRBJ2-3; 9 bases agree with TRBD1. Germline V gene lookup returns CDR1 SNHLY and CDR2 FYNNEI. V lost 8 bases and J lost 1; bases outside the gene matches: 4. CDR3 length: 14 residues. CDR3 amino acids: CASLRTGGTDTQYF. In nucleotides, the CDR3 is TGTGCCAGCCTCAGGACAGGGGGCACAGATACGCAGTATTTT.

This chain connects TRBV11-2 to TRBJ2-5; D gene unclear. Germline CDR1 reads SGHAT; CDR2 reads FQNNGV. The CDR3 covers 13 residues. The V end was cut by 2 bases, the J end by 3 bases, with 7 bases between. The DNA of the CDR3 is TGTGCCAGCAGCTTAATGGCTAAAGAGACCCAGTACTTC. Residues: CASSLMAKETQYF.

The CDR3 nucleotides read TGTGCCAGCAGCTTATCCCTACTAGCGGGATACGAGCAGTACTTC. Translation gives CASSLSLLAGYEQYF. The chain joins TRBV7-2 to TRBJ2-7; 10 nucleotides align to TRBD2. CDR1 is SGHTA, CDR2 FQGNSA, per germline. This CDR3 comprises 15 residues. V was pared by 2 bases and J by 4 bases, with 5 bases of the junction left unmatched.

This clone was seen a few times. This rearrangement joins TRBV5-1 to TRBJ2-1; TRBD1 matches 7 bases. The CDR3 has 15 residues. V lost 0 bases and J lost 4; bases outside the gene matches: 4. Per germline, CDR1 SGHRS and CDR2 YFSETQ. In DNA, the CDR3 is TGCGCCAGCAGCTTGGGGTCAGGGGGATACAATGAGCAGTTCTTC. It encodes CASSLGSGGYNEQFF.

This rearrangement joins TRBV28 to TRBJ2-1, with 11 bases aligning to TRBD2. With 3 bases clipped from V and 6 bases from J, the junction kept 4 bases outside the gene matches. The CDR3 has 15 amino acids. CDR1 is MDHEN and CDR2 is SYDVKM in the germline V gene. The CDR3, as DNA: TGTGCCAGCAGTTTTGTGACTAGCGGGATCAATGAGCAGTTCTTC. This sequence encodes CASSFVTSGINEQFF. Combining the CDR3 with reference TRBV28 and TRBJ2-1 gives the whole variable domain DVKVTQSSRYLVKRTGEKVFLECVQDMDHENMFWYRQDPGLGLRLIYFSYDVKMKEKGDIPEGYSVSREKKERFSLILESASTNQTSMYLCASSFVTSGINEQFFGPGTRLTVL.

The gene calls are TRBV27 and TRBJ2-2; 7 nucleotides agree with TRBD1. Trimming cost V 2 bases and J 4 bases; bases outside gene matches: 13. The CDR3 runs 18 residues. Germline CDR1 MNHEY, CDR2 SMNVEV (reference sequence). CDR3 region: CASSLLARGGPTTGELFF. As DNA, the CDR3 is TGTGCCAGCAGTTTACTTGCCCGAGGGGGCCCTACCACCGGGGAGCTGTTTTTT.

This clone appeared a few times. The chain combines TRBV7-8 with TRBJ1-5; D unclear. V lost 4 bases and J lost 1, with 14 bases in between. The CDR3 runs to 16 residues. CDR1 and CDR2 from the germline V gene are SGHVS and FQNEAQ. The chain's CDR3 is CASSSHSHVSNQPQHF. CDR3 bases: TGTGCCAGCAGCTCCCACTCTCATGTGAGCAATCAGCCCCAGCATTTT.

This clone was seen a handful of times. The rearrangement links TRBV7-3 to TRBJ1-1; no reliable D call. Trimming removed 2 bases at V and 1 base at J, with 5 bases between. The CDR3 has 13 amino acids. Germline loops: CDR1 SGHTA, CDR2 FQGTGA. CDR3: CASSLEGNTEAFF. In DNA form, the CDR3 reads TGTGCCAGCAGCTTAGAGGGGAACACTGAAGCTTTCTTT.

This chain links TRBV11-2 with TRBJ2-7, with 7 bases aligning to TRBD1. This CDR3 spans 15 amino acids. Germline V CDR1 and CDR2: SGHAT, FQNNGV. Germline trimming cut 1 base from V and 5 bases from J; bases unmatched to any gene: 8. This chain's CDR3 is CASSLGQGLYHEQYF. The CDR3 bases are TGTGCCAGCAGCTTAGGACAGGGTCTTTACCACGAGCAGTACTTC.